A selection of T cell receptor beta chains follows, all from one sample in a study of blood T cell repertoires in COVID-19. TCRdb keeps only in-frame clones here, not all; method: immunoSEQ multiplex PCR. The table records 200,000 to 250,000 clones, around 90% of them present only once. Input material: PBMCs or T cells enriched from blood (not recorded which). The receptor source for this set is a woman aged 25 to 45 who had been exposed to COVID-19. CDR3s include the opening cysteine and the closing phenylalanine or tryptophan. Fields, in order: V gene, clone size, J gene, D gene, CDR3 length, CDR3 protein, CDR3 DNA. A D gene is named only where the DNA matches it firmly. Clone size is not always given. Where it is, it says once, few, many or a class for expanded clones.

v_call: TRBV5-1; clone_size: .; j_call: TRBJ2-1; d_call: .; cdr3_length: 14; cdr3_aa: CASSAGFGGNEQFF; cdr3_nt: TGCGCCAGCAGCGCCGGCTTCGGAGGCAATGAGCAGTTCTTC
v_call: TRBV5-4; clone_size: .; j_call: TRBJ2-5; d_call: TRBD2; cdr3_length: 15; cdr3_aa: CASSPRLAGGETQYF; cdr3_nt: TGTGCCAGCAGCCCGAGACTAGCGGGAGGAGAGACCCAGTACTTC
v_call: TRBV5-4; clone_size: .; j_call: TRBJ2-7; d_call: TRBD2; cdr3_length: 14; cdr3_aa: CASRRSGSNYEQYF; cdr3_nt: TGTGCCAGCAGACGAAGCGGGAGCAACTACGAGCAGTACTTC
v_call: TRBV30; clone_size: .; j_call: TRBJ1-5; d_call: .; cdr3_length: 13; cdr3_aa: CACDGSSNQPQHF; cdr3_nt: TGTGCCTGCGACGGGAGTAGCAATCAGCCCCAGCATTTT
v_call: TRBV5-1; clone_size: .; j_call: TRBJ2-2; d_call: TRBD2; cdr3_length: 17; cdr3_aa: CASSLDPGTSYTGELFF; cdr3_nt: TGCGCCAGCAGCTTGGACCCAGGGACTAGCTACACCGGGGAGCTGTTTTTT
v_call: TRBV7-9; clone_size: .; j_call: TRBJ1-6; d_call: TRBD1; cdr3_length: 17; cdr3_aa: CASSPRTGPSYNSPLHF; cdr3_nt: TGTGCCAGCAGCCCCCGGACAGGGCCCTCCTATAATTCACCCCTCCACTTT
v_call: TRBV27; clone_size: once; j_call: TRBJ1-6; d_call: .; cdr3_length: 17; cdr3_aa: CASSSSGDGSYNSPLHF; cdr3_nt: TGTGCCAGCAGTTCCTCAGGGGATGGCTCCTATAATTCACCCCTCCACTTT
v_call: TRBV2; clone_size: .; j_call: TRBJ2-3; d_call: .; cdr3_length: 13; cdr3_aa: CASSPNRADTQYF; cdr3_nt: TGTGCCAGCAGTCCCAATCGGGCAGATACGCAGTATTTT
v_call: TRBV6-5; clone_size: .; j_call: TRBJ2-3; d_call: .; cdr3_length: 15; cdr3_aa: CASSYSPGSTDTQYF; cdr3_nt: TGTGCCAGCAGTTACTCGCCAGGGAGCACAGATACGCAGTATTTT
v_call: TRBV5-1; clone_size: few; j_call: TRBJ1-5; d_call: .; cdr3_length: 13; cdr3_aa: CASSLGRDQPQHF; cdr3_nt: TGCGCCAGCAGCTTGGGACGGGATCAGCCCCAGCATTTT
v_call: TRBV7-9; clone_size: .; j_call: TRBJ1-2; d_call: TRBD1; cdr3_length: 13; cdr3_aa: CASSLDRAYGYTF; cdr3_nt: TGTGCCAGCAGCCTCGACAGGGCTTATGGCTACACCTTC
v_call: TRBV2; clone_size: .; j_call: TRBJ2-7; d_call: .; cdr3_length: 12; cdr3_aa: CATTTRVYEQYF; cdr3_nt: TGTGCCACCACTACACGGGTCTACGAGCAGTACTTC
v_call: TRBV7-7; clone_size: once; j_call: TRBJ2-3; d_call: .; cdr3_length: 15; cdr3_aa: CASSLGTSRTDTQYF; cdr3_nt: TGTGCCAGCAGCTTAGGCACTTCCCGCACAGATACGCAGTATTTT
v_call: TRBV10-3; clone_size: .; j_call: TRBJ1-2; d_call: TRBD1; cdr3_length: 14; cdr3_aa: CAISRDRGDYGYTF; cdr3_nt: TGTGCCATCAGTCGGGACAGGGGTGACTATGGCTACACCTTC
v_call: TRBV25-1; clone_size: .; j_call: TRBJ1-1; d_call: TRBD1; cdr3_length: 15; cdr3_aa: CASSKTTGSSTEAFF; cdr3_nt: TGTGCCAGCAGTAAGACGACAGGGTCAAGCACTGAAGCTTTCTTT
v_call: TRBV6-5; clone_size: .; j_call: TRBJ2-7; d_call: TRBD1; cdr3_length: 13; cdr3_aa: CASSRDRVYEQYF; cdr3_nt: TGTGCCAGCAGTCGGGACAGGGTCTACGAGCAGTACTTC
v_call: TRBV9; clone_size: .; j_call: TRBJ2-1; d_call: .; cdr3_length: 12; cdr3_aa: CASSVQNNEQFF; cdr3_nt: TGTGCCAGCAGCGTCCAGAACAATGAGCAGTTCTTC
v_call: TRBV24-1; clone_size: .; j_call: TRBJ2-3; d_call: TRBD2; cdr3_length: 16; cdr3_aa: CATSDWTSGSTDTQYF; cdr3_nt: TGTGCCACCAGTGATTGGACTAGCGGTAGCACAGATACGCAGTATTTT
v_call: TRBV19; clone_size: once; j_call: TRBJ1-2; d_call: .; cdr3_length: 15; cdr3_aa: CASSFQTYPNYGYTF; cdr3_nt: TGTGCCAGTAGTTTCCAGACATATCCTAACTATGGCTACACCTTC
v_call: TRBV10-2; clone_size: .; j_call: TRBJ2-1; d_call: TRBD2; cdr3_length: 12; cdr3_aa: CASGLDYNEQFF; cdr3_nt: TGCGCCAGCGGACTAGATTACAATGAGCAGTTCTTC
v_call: TRBV12-3/TRBV12-4; clone_size: .; j_call: TRBJ2-7; d_call: .; cdr3_length: 13; cdr3_aa: CASSFRSSYEQYF; cdr3_nt: TGTGCCAGCAGTTTCAGGTCCTCCTACGAGCAGTACTTC
v_call: TRBV19; clone_size: once; j_call: TRBJ1-5; d_call: .; cdr3_length: 16; cdr3_aa: CASSILQYDSNQPQHF; cdr3_nt: TGTGCCAGTAGTATTCTTCAGTACGATAGCAATCAGCCCCAGCATTTT
v_call: TRBV10-3; clone_size: .; j_call: TRBJ2-1; d_call: TRBD2; cdr3_length: 15; cdr3_aa: CAISGLAGVVDEQFF; cdr3_nt: TGTGCCATCAGTGGACTAGCCGGGGTTGTTGATGAGCAGTTCTTC
v_call: TRBV19; clone_size: .; j_call: TRBJ1-2; d_call: TRBD1; cdr3_length: 14; cdr3_aa: CASIKGAGDYGYTF; cdr3_nt: TGTGCCAGTATTAAGGGGGCAGGGGACTATGGCTACACCTTC
v_call: TRBV30; clone_size: .; j_call: TRBJ2-7; d_call: TRBD1; cdr3_length: 14; cdr3_aa: CACYPGTGVGEQYF; cdr3_nt: TGTGCCTGCTATCCCGGGACAGGGGTGGGGGAGCAGTACTTC
v_call: TRBV25-1; clone_size: .; j_call: TRBJ1-6; d_call: .; cdr3_length: 16; cdr3_aa: CASSEYDQRSGSPLHF; cdr3_nt: TGTGCCAGCAGTGAATATGATCAGCGTTCGGGTTCACCCCTCCACTTT
v_call: TRBV28; clone_size: .; j_call: TRBJ2-1; d_call: .; cdr3_length: 17; cdr3_aa: CASSFYPRTGRSNEQFF; cdr3_nt: TGTGCCAGCAGTTTTTACCCCCGGACGGGAAGGAGCAATGAGCAGTTCTTC
v_call: TRBV7-2; clone_size: .; j_call: TRBJ2-7; d_call: TRBD2; cdr3_length: 15; cdr3_aa: CASSEGGAVSYEQYF; cdr3_nt: TGTGCCAGCAGCGAGGGAGGGGCAGTATCCTACGAGCAGTACTTC
v_call: TRBV5-4; clone_size: once; j_call: TRBJ2-1; d_call: TRBD2; cdr3_length: 18; cdr3_aa: CASSPGLAGIGSYNEQFF; cdr3_nt: TGTGCCAGCAGCCCGGGACTAGCGGGAATTGGGTCCTACAATGAGCAGTTCTTC
v_call: TRBV19; clone_size: .; j_call: TRBJ2-3; d_call: .; cdr3_length: 15; cdr3_aa: CASSMREIRTDTQYF; cdr3_nt: TGTGCCAGTAGTATGAGGGAGATAAGGACAGATACGCAGTATTTT
v_call: TRBV3-1/TRBV3-2; clone_size: .; j_call: TRBJ2-2; d_call: TRBD2; cdr3_length: 17; cdr3_aa: CASSLRSGRGNTGELFF; cdr3_nt: TGTGCCAGCAGCCTCCGAAGCGGGAGGGGTAACACCGGGGAGCTGTTTTTT
v_call: TRBV29-1; clone_size: .; j_call: TRBJ2-2; d_call: TRBD1; cdr3_length: 12; cdr3_aa: CSVPTGPGELFF; cdr3_nt: TGCAGCGTACCGACAGGGCCTGGGGAGCTGTTTTTT
v_call: TRBV4-1; clone_size: .; j_call: TRBJ2-1; d_call: TRBD2; cdr3_length: 16; cdr3_aa: CASSQALAGGIGEQFF; cdr3_nt: TGCGCCAGCAGCCAAGCACTAGCGGGAGGAATCGGTGAGCAGTTCTTC
v_call: TRBV18; clone_size: .; j_call: TRBJ2-6; d_call: .; cdr3_length: 16; cdr3_aa: CASSPLPRAGANVLTF; cdr3_nt: TGTGCCAGCTCACCACTTCCCAGGGCCGGGGCCAACGTCCTGACTTTC
v_call: TRBV12-3/TRBV12-4; clone_size: once; j_call: TRBJ1-5; d_call: .; cdr3_length: 12; cdr3_aa: CASSSLGQPQHF; cdr3_nt: TGTGCCAGCAGTAGCCTTGGTCAGCCCCAGCATTTT
v_call: TRBV7-6; clone_size: .; j_call: TRBJ2-1; d_call: TRBD2; cdr3_length: 16; cdr3_aa: CASSVVGLAGNNEQFF; cdr3_nt: TGTGCCAGCAGCGTAGTGGGGCTAGCGGGGAACAATGAGCAGTTCTTC
v_call: TRBV28; clone_size: .; j_call: TRBJ1-5; d_call: .; cdr3_length: 14; cdr3_aa: CASSLNKKNQPQHF; cdr3_nt: TGTGCCAGCAGTCTCAACAAAAAGAATCAGCCCCAGCATTTT
v_call: TRBV7-6; clone_size: .; j_call: TRBJ2-1; d_call: TRBD2; cdr3_length: 20; cdr3_aa: CASSLTVSGVLPSSYNEQFF; cdr3_nt: TGTGCCAGCAGCTTAACAGTTAGCGGGGTCCTCCCAAGCTCCTACAATGAGCAGTTCTTC
v_call: TRBV20-1; clone_size: .; j_call: TRBJ1-1; d_call: .; cdr3_length: 10; cdr3_aa: CSAIDRRAFF; cdr3_nt: TGCAGTGCCATAGACAGGAGAGCTTTCTTT
v_call: TRBV27; clone_size: .; j_call: TRBJ1-5; d_call: TRBD1; cdr3_length: 17; cdr3_aa: CASSFKGTGGTNQPQHF; cdr3_nt: TGTGCCAGCAGTTTTAAGGGGACAGGGGGTACCAATCAGCCCCAGCATTTT
v_call: TRBV5-6; clone_size: .; j_call: TRBJ1-3; d_call: .; cdr3_length: 15; cdr3_aa: CASSLDILSGNTIYF; cdr3_nt: TGTGCCAGCAGCTTGGACATCCTCTCTGGAAACACCATATATTTT
v_call: TRBV6-1; clone_size: .; j_call: TRBJ2-5; d_call: .; cdr3_length: 15; cdr3_aa: CASSDPLGARETQYF; cdr3_nt: TGTGCCAGCAGTGACCCGTTGGGGGCGCGGGAGACCCAGTACTTC
v_call: TRBV10-1; clone_size: .; j_call: TRBJ2-7; d_call: .; cdr3_length: 14; cdr3_aa: CASSEPGSPYEQYF; cdr3_nt: TGCGCCAGCAGTGAACCAGGGTCTCCCTACGAGCAGTACTTC
v_call: TRBV15; clone_size: .; j_call: TRBJ1-5; d_call: TRBD1; cdr3_length: 18; cdr3_aa: CATSRASNTGVGNQPQHF; cdr3_nt: TGTGCCACCAGCAGAGCGTCAAACACAGGGGTGGGTAATCAGCCCCAGCATTTT
v_call: TRBV6-5; clone_size: once; j_call: TRBJ1-1; d_call: TRBD1; cdr3_length: 16; cdr3_aa: CASSWGSGQGNTEAFF; cdr3_nt: TGTGCCAGCAGTTGGGGTTCGGGACAGGGGAACACTGAAGCTTTCTTT
v_call: TRBV4-1; clone_size: .; j_call: TRBJ1-2; d_call: TRBD1; cdr3_length: 14; cdr3_aa: CASSQPGQNYGYTF; cdr3_nt: TGCGCCAGCAGCCAACCGGGACAGAACTATGGCTACACCTTC
v_call: TRBV10-2; clone_size: .; j_call: TRBJ1-6; d_call: .; cdr3_length: 18; cdr3_aa: CASSEFAQGSSYNSPLHF; cdr3_nt: TGCGCCAGCAGTGAGTTTGCTCAGGGGAGCTCCTATAATTCACCCCTCCACTTT